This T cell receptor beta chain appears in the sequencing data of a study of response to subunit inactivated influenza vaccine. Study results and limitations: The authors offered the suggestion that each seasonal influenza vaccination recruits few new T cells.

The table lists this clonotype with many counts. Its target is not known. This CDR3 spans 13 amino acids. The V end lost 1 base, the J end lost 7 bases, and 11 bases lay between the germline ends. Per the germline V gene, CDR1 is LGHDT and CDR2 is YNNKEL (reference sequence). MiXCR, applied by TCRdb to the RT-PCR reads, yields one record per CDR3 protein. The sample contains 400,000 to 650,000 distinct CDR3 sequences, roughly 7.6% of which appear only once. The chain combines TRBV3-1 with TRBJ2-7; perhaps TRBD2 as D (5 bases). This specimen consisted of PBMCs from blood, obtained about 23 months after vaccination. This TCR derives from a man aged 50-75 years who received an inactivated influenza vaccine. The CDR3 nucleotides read TGTGCCAGCAGCCAAGTAGGGCGCGGGGAGCAGTACTTC. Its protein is CASSQVGRGEQYF.